The following is a TCR beta chain sequence with its context. Between the trimmed V and J ends, which lost 10 bases and 4 bases, there was a span of 20 bases. Germline V gene lookup returns CDR1 MNHEY and CDR2 SMNVEV (reference sequence). The CDR3 sequence is 14 residues long. This entry is derived from a study of shared T cell receptors in the human thymus. Profiling relied on immunoSEQ multiplex PCR, and the TCRdb table lists in-frame clones only, not all of them. The sample shows 630,000 or so clones, around 87% of them seen only once. This sample was shared with a second study, whose subject was human thymus T cells. From that study: Infants served as donors; they were healthy and Finnish and were having corrective surgery for congenital heart defects. Across thymic and blood repertoires, the usage of V and J genes appeared to be biased.

This sequence originates from a boy in the first two years of life with a congenital heart defect. The source material was thymocytes. The chain recombines TRBV27 with TRBJ2-7, with D perhaps matching TRBD1 (5 bases). This chain's CDR3 is CATRQGWSTYEQYF. CDR3 DNA: TGTGCCACCCGCCAGGGATGGTCCACATACGAGCAGTACTTC.